These T cell receptor beta chains were read from a single sample in a study of shared clonotypes between healthy human individuals. The method was immunoSEQ multiplex PCR; TCRdb's version includes in-frame clones alone and lacks a portion of them. The sample includes more than 2,000,000 clones, roughly 92% of them seen just once. Material: naive CD4+ T cells sorted from blood. Receptor source: a man in his late teens or twenties in good health. Both conserved end residues are part of each CDR3. D genes are given only for firm matches. For some rows the clone size is stated as once, few or many, or as a class when expanded; others skip it.

abundance: few
d_gene: -
j_gene: TRBJ2-3
v_gene: TRBV9
CDR3nt: TGTGCCAGCAGCGTAGGGGACGGAGCAGGTACGCAGTATTTT
CDR3aa: CASSVGDGAGTQYF

abundance: once
d_gene: TRBD2
j_gene: TRBJ2-3
v_gene: TRBV4-1
CDR3nt: TGCGCCAGCAGACGACTAGCGGGAGGTGTAGATACGCAGTATTTT
CDR3aa: CASRRLAGGVDTQYF

abundance: -
d_gene: -
j_gene: TRBJ2-3
v_gene: TRBV5-1
CDR3nt: TGCGCCAGCAGTCCCAGTCGAGCTAGCACAGATACGCAGTATTTT
CDR3aa: CASSPSRASTDTQYF

abundance: -
d_gene: -
j_gene: TRBJ2-1
v_gene: TRBV5-6
CDR3nt: TGTGCCAGCAGTCGATGGGGATCGCCTTACAATGAGCAGTTCTTC
CDR3aa: CASSRWGSPYNEQFF

abundance: -
d_gene: -
j_gene: TRBJ2-2
v_gene: TRBV25-1
CDR3nt: TGTGCCAGCAGTGAATATGGCGCAGGTAACACCGGGGAGCTGTTTTTT
CDR3aa: CASSEYGAGNTGELFF

abundance: -
d_gene: -
j_gene: TRBJ2-2
v_gene: TRBV19
CDR3nt: TGTGCCAGTAGTATATTGCGCACCGGGGAGCTGTTTTTT
CDR3aa: CASSILRTGELFF

abundance: -
d_gene: -
j_gene: TRBJ2-5
v_gene: TRBV6-1
CDR3nt: TGTGCCAGCAGTGAAGCGACAGTCCAAGAGACCCAGTACTTC
CDR3aa: CASSEATVQETQYF

abundance: -
d_gene: TRBD2
j_gene: TRBJ2-1
v_gene: TRBV7-9
CDR3nt: TGTGCCAGCAGCTTAGCGCGGGGACTAGCGTACTACAATGAGCAGTTCTTC
CDR3aa: CASSLARGLAYYNEQFF

abundance: -
d_gene: TRBD1
j_gene: TRBJ1-2
v_gene: TRBV19
CDR3nt: TGTGCCAGTAGCCTGGGACAGGGAAACTATGGCTACACCTTC
CDR3aa: CASSLGQGNYGYTF

abundance: -
d_gene: -
j_gene: TRBJ2-7
v_gene: TRBV30
CDR3nt: TGTGCCTGGAGTGCAACGTGGCGAAGCGAGCAGTACTTC
CDR3aa: CAWSATWRSEQYF

abundance: -
d_gene: TRBD1
j_gene: TRBJ2-1
v_gene: TRBV7-2
CDR3nt: TGTGCCAGCAGCCCCCGGACAGGGTGGGTTTGGGAGCAGTTCTTC
CDR3aa: CASSPRTGWVWEQFF

abundance: -
d_gene: -
j_gene: TRBJ1-3
v_gene: TRBV30
CDR3nt: TGTGCCTGGATACAAGGAAACACCATATATTTT
CDR3aa: CAWIQGNTIYF

abundance: -
d_gene: -
j_gene: TRBJ1-2
v_gene: TRBV18
CDR3nt: TGTGCCAGCTCACCACCCCCAGCGGGGGCGACGATTAACTATGGCTACACCTTC
CDR3aa: CASSPPPAGATINYGYTF

abundance: -
d_gene: TRBD1
j_gene: TRBJ1-2
v_gene: TRBV5-4
CDR3nt: TGTGCCAGCAGCTTGGCCGACAGGGTGGGGGGCTACACCTTC
CDR3aa: CASSLADRVGGYTF

abundance: -
d_gene: -
j_gene: TRBJ1-1
v_gene: TRBV6-4
CDR3nt: TGTGCCAGCAGTGTGGAACTCAACACTGAAGCTTTCTTT
CDR3aa: CASSVELNTEAFF

abundance: -
d_gene: -
j_gene: TRBJ2-3
v_gene: TRBV6-4
CDR3nt: TGTGCCAGCAGTGACTCGCAGGGGCTGGGCGGGGGTACGCAGTATTTT
CDR3aa: CASSDSQGLGGGTQYF